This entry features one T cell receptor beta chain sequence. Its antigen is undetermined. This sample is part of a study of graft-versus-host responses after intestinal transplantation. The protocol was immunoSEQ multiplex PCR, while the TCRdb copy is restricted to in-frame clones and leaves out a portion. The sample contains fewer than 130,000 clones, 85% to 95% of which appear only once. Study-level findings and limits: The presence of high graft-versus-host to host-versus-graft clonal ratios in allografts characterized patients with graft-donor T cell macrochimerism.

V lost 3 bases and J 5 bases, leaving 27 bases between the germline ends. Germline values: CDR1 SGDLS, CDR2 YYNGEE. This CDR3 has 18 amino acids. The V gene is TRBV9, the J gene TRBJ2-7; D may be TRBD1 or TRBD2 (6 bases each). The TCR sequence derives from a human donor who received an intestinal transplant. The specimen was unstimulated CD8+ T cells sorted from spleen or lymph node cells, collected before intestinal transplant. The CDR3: CASSALLPGAGSGNEQYF. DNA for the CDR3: TGTGCCAGCAGCGCCCTCCTCCCGGGGGCCGGGAGTGGGAACGAGCAGTACTTC.